Shown below are 10 T cell receptor beta chains from a single sample sequenced in a study of beta chain features in type 1 diabetes. The study reverse transcribed the entire isolated RNA, so it sequenced expressed TCRB transcripts. Produced via immunoSEQ multiplex PCR; TCRdb's table is partial and in-frame only. This sample yields 300,000 to 450,000 clones, of which 20% are seen a single time; 0.044% belongs to the top ten. Sequenced input: naive CD4+ T cells from blood. The receptors were sampled from a woman between 18 and 30 years old in good health.

This clone was found a few times. This chain joins TRBV18 and TRBJ1-2, with 7 positions matching TRBD1. The CDR3 is 12 residues long. J gave up 10 bases and V 6 bases, and 8 bases lay outside the gene matches. The germline CDR1 and CDR2 sequences are KGHSH and LQKENI. The CDR3 here is CASSPDRDSYTF. The CDR3 DNA reads TGTGCCAGCTCGCCTGACAGGGATTCCTACACCTTC.

This clone was seen more than once but under ten times. V usage is TRBV5-1 and J usage is TRBJ2-1; 14 bases line up with TRBD2. The V gene's germline CDR1 is SGHRS and CDR2 YFSETQ. V trimming: 2 bases; J trimming: 8 bases; junction bases outside the gene matches: 6. CDR3 length equals 16 residues. CDR3 nucleotides: TGCGCCAGCAGCTTTGGGACTAGCGGGAGTATATATGAGCAGTTCTTC. Translation gives CASSFGTSGSIYEQFF.

The rearrangement joins TRBV30 to TRBJ1-4, with 7 bases aligning to TRBD1. Trimming removed 1 base from V and 7 bases from J; junction bases left unmatched: 6. Per the germline V gene, CDR1 is GTSNPN and CDR2 is SVGIG (reference sequence). This CDR3 is 14 amino acids long. The CDR3 DNA reads as TGTGCCTGGAGTGGACAGGGCGCGGGTGAAAAACTGTTTTTT. This codes for CAWSGQGAGEKLFF.

This clone was counted between two and nine times. Other DNA sequences of this sample code for an identical CDR3. The chain combines TRBV5-1 with TRBJ2-5; 7 nucleotides align to TRBD2. This CDR3 is 13 amino acids long. CDR1 and CDR2 (germline): SGHRS, YFSETQ. The junction had 1 base not matched to a gene; V was cut back by 0 bases and J by 5 bases. CDR3 sequence reads: CASSLGGGETQYF. CDR3 DNA sequence: TGCGCCAGCAGCTTGGGCGGGGGTGAGACCCAGTACTTC.

This clone was seen a handful of times. This chain joins TRBV7-2 and TRBJ2-1, with D unresolved. Germline assignment: CDR1 SGHTA and CDR2 FQGNSA. The V end lost 5 bases, the J end lost 11 bases, and 16 bases lay between the germline ends. CDR3 size: 13 residues. CDR3 sequence: CASSVTSSLQQFF. The CDR3 nucleotides are TGTGCCAGCAGCGTAACCAGTTCTCTGCAGCAGTTCTTC.

This clone was seen just once. The V gene is TRBV7-6, the J gene TRBJ2-5, with D possibly matching TRBD1 (6 bases). The CDR3 is 14 amino acids. In germline, CDR1 is SGHVS, CDR2 FNYEAQ. V dropped 5 bases and J dropped 4 bases, with 14 bases sitting between them. CDR3 region: CASSTDRGLETQYF. In nucleotides, the CDR3 is TGTGCCAGCAGCACGGACAGAGGTTTAGAGACCCAGTACTTC.

The rearrangement links TRBV6-8 to TRBJ2-3; no firm D call. Per the germline V gene, CDR1 is MNHGY and CDR2 is SAAAGT. The CDR3 is 12 residues long. The V end was cut by 8 bases, the J end by 0 bases, with 6 bases between. The CDR3 coding sequence is TGTGCCAGCGGTCTAAGCACAGATACGCAGTATTTT. This translates into CASGLSTDTQYF.

This clone has more than one count but fewer than ten. The chain is built from TRBV2 and TRBJ2-7, with 10 nucleotides matching TRBD2. Germline CDR1 SNHLY, CDR2 FYNNEI. Losses at the gene ends were 4 bases for V and 0 bases for J; bases not matched to a gene: 6. This CDR3 has 16 amino acids. CDR3 residues: CASSGGSGGYSYEQYF. CDR3 DNA: TGTGCCAGCAGTGGAGGTAGCGGGGGGTACTCCTACGAGCAGTACTTC.

This clone came up a few times. The chain recombines TRBV6-5 with TRBJ1-1; D ambiguous. The CDR3 has 15 residues. The germline CDR1 and CDR2 sequences are MNHEY and SVGAGI. Trimming cost V 0 bases and J 3 bases, with 11 bases left between them. The CDR3 DNA follows: TGTGCCAGCAGTTACTCGATAGTTCAGGACACTGAAGCTTTCTTT. Translation: CASSYSIVQDTEAFF.

This clone was counted between two and nine times. The rearrangement joins TRBV6-6 to TRBJ2-7; 8 nucleotides line up with TRBD2. The CDR3 contains 14 residues. The V gene's germline CDR1 is MNHNY and CDR2 SVGAGI (reference sequence). The V and J ends lost 8 bases and 4 bases, in that order; junction bases with no gene match: 10. The DNA for the CDR3 is TGTGCCAGCCATTCCACTAGCGGTATATACGAGCAGTACTTC. Amino acids: CASHSTSGIYEQYF.